By share of the sample, the clone carrying this T cell receptor (beta chain) is medium-sized (0.01 to 0.1%). This record comes from a study of blood T cell repertoires in COVID-19. At the level of the study: Material from acute and convalescent COVID-19 was sourced from the United States, Italy and Spain. The cDNA or gDNA used as material had been derived from T cells, B-cell-depleted T cells, or PBMCs.

Germline V gene data show CDR1 as MGHRA and CDR2 as YSYEKL. Between the trimmed V and J ends, which lost 0 bases and 3 bases, there was a span of 12 bases. CDR3 length equals 15 residues. Methods used by the authors: Amplification from reference gene primers served as the basis for estimated nucleated cell counts. The assay was immunoSEQ multiplex PCR, and TCRdb's table has in-frame clones only and misses some. V, J and clone size are taken as reported in that table, and D and trimming were inferred from the DNA itself. The sample has over 100,000 clones; around 80% are singletons. Material: peripheral blood. The clonotype originates from a man between 60 and 75 years old with active or convalescent COVID-19. The V call is TRBV4-1, the J call TRBJ2-7, with D possibly matching TRBD2 (6 bases). CDR3 DNA sequence: TGCGCCAGCAGCCAAGATCGGGTGGAGGGCTACGAGCAGTACTTC. Protein: CASSQDRVEGYEQYF.